This note documents a single TCR beta chain sequence. Its antigen remains unidentified. Graves' hyperthyroidism was deemed stable absent ophthalmopathy progression within 18 months. In making diagnoses, clinical symptoms, serum thyroxine and TRAb, thyroid ultrasound and orbital computed tomography were all used. The data originate from a study of T cells in Graves' hyperthyroidism and ophthalmopathy. RNA transcripts gave rise to amplified TCR beta CDR3 regions. In the first-round RT-PCR of the TCR CDR3, the HTBI primer set was used. TCRdb reprocessed the multiplex PCR reads via MiXCR and lists one record per CDR3 protein. The sample yields 560,000 or so distinct CDR3 sequences, about 43% seen once. This CDR3 has 16 amino acids. The ends were cut back, 2 bases at V and 3 bases at J, with 13 bases in the middle. Germline V gene data show CDR1 as LNHDA and CDR2 as SQIVND (reference sequence). General study results and limits: From stable hyperthyroidism, ophthalmopathy was set apart by a 13 V-J model. Most thyroid clonotypes expanded above 0.001 appeared in blood too.

This clonotype originated in a woman aged 18-29 years with Graves' hyperthyroidism. The chain combines TRBV19 with TRBJ2-2; D is unresolved. The specimen sequenced was peripheral blood or thyroid tissue (not recorded which). In nucleotides, the CDR3 is TGTGCCAGTAGTATAACTATCAGCGAGTACACCGGGGAGCTGTTTTTT. This sequence encodes CASSITISEYTGELFF.